This entry features one TCR beta chain sequence. The clone's antigen remains unknown. No much larger clone exists at a distance of one base, and base qualities are not known. The collaborating institutions used their own protocols to collect whole blood in K2EDTA tubes. Collaborator samples were shipped for TCRbeta analysis as frozen whole blood, isolated PBMCs, or DNA extracted from either sample type. TCRbeta CDR3 regions were amplified from genomic DNA using the immunoSEQ Assay, a bias-controlled multiplex PCR. Per the source publication's procedure: The number of nucleated cells in each sample was estimated from the amplification of reference gene primers within the assay. To quantify the absolute abundance of each unique TCRbeta CDR3 rearrangement, sequence reads were collapsed and filtered. For each sample, productive Simpson clonality was calculated as the square root of Simpson's diversity index over productive rearrangements. TCRdb re-hosts the immuneACCESS table, in-frame sequences only. Its copies lack some clones; in the studies checked, an unresolved V gene accounts for under half of them, and the cause for the rest is not known. The D gene and trimming were derived from the DNA, and the V and J assignments and clone size from that table. In all, the sample holds over 70,000 clones, and roughly 80% of those were seen once. Under 13% of the sample is in the top ten clones.

These data are taken from a study of blood T cell repertoires in COVID-19 (dated by TCRdb to 2018 to 2020). Regarding the study in general: The collaborator samples originated in the United States, Italy and Spain and spanned the acute and convalescent phases of COVID-19. The material from the prospective study consisted of cDNA or gDNA derived from T cells, B-cell-depleted T cells, or PBMCs. Deeply sampled blood TCRbeta repertoires from subjects exposed to, actively infected with, or recovered from COVID-19 were included in the dataset. A freely available public database, intended as a resource for researchers studying the immune response to SARS-CoV-2, is where the repertoires were released. The samples were drawn from two sources: the first 160 participants of the ongoing ImmuneRACE study, and fewer than 1,500 subjects contributed by 6 global collaborators. Nearly every sample came with metadata listing a de-identified subject ID, COVID-19 status, age in years and sex. Where available, HLA class I and class II types were obtained from metadata supplied by the sample provider rather than from assay-based typing.

The trim is 4 bases for V and 12 bases for J, with a gap of 16 bases between the germline ends. CDR1 and CDR2, per the germline V gene (reference sequence), are LGHDT and YNNKEL. Inclusive of the bounding cysteine and phenylalanine, the CDR3 is 13 residues long. CDR3 DNA is the only sequence kept; it has 39 bases, read in frame from the first base. What the research found in general, with its limitations: The quantity of clinical and demographic metadata differed by source and by participant and was supplied without curation.

Sequencing was done on a sample of peripheral blood. This TCR came from a woman aged 70-85 years with acute or convalescent COVID-19. The rearranged segments are TRBV3-1 (or the pseudogene TRBV3-2) and TRBJ2-1; a weak D assignment points to TRBD2 (7 bases agree). The nucleotide sequence is given as TGTGCCAGCAGCCTCGGACTAGAGGGGGTGCAGTTCTTC. Translation gives CASSLGLEGVQFF.